This T cell receptor (beta chain) is from a study of neurological immune-mediated disorders. This clonotype was counted ten times or more. TCRdb called the 5' RACE reads again in MiXCR, with one record for every CDR3 protein. The sample yields 75,000 to 95,000 distinct CDR3 sequences, 15% to 20% seen once. The germline gives CDR1 SGHTS, CDR2 YDEGEE. V was trimmed by 6 bases and J by 4 bases, leaving 28 bases between them. The CDR3 length is 18 residues. The TCR was taken from a woman between 40 and 55 years old in good health. V is TRBV5-8 and J is TRBJ1-1, with unresolved D. Sequences were obtained from PBMCs. CDR3: CASNPAYHVEILGTEAFF. CDR3 nucleotides: TGTGCCAGCAACCCTGCGTATCACGTGGAGATTTTGGGCACTGAAGCTTTCTTT.